These 2 T cell receptor beta chains originate from one sample sequenced in a study of beta chain features in type 1 diabetes. Their antigen targets remain unknown. The entirety of the isolated RNA underwent reverse transcription, so expressed TCRB transcripts were sequenced. The assay was immunoSEQ multiplex PCR, and TCRdb's table has in-frame clones only and misses some. Of 680,000 or so clones listed, around an eighth are singletons. General study findings and limits: Among all four CD4+ subsets, Type 1 diabetes patients had TCRB CDR3s that were moderately but significantly shorter.

The sequencing sample was made of naive CD4+ T cells from blood. The source of these receptors is a man in his late teens or twenties with type 1 diabetes.

This clone has only one observation. Other DNA sequences from this sample encode an identical CDR3 as well. V is TRBV18 and J is TRBJ1-6; no clear D. Per germline, CDR1 KGHSH and CDR2 LQKENI. The CDR3 is 14 residues long. The V end lost 3 bases, the J end lost 0 bases, and 3 bases lay between the germline ends. CDR3 sequence (DNA): TGTGCCAGCTCACCCGGCTCCTATAATTCACCCCTCCACTTT. This gives the protein CASSPGSYNSPLHF. Complete variable domain (other parts from reference TRBV18 and TRBJ1-6): NAGVMQNPRHLVRRRGQEARLRCSPMKGHSHVYWYRQLPEEGLKFMVYLQKENIIDESGMPKERFSAEFPKEGPSILRIQQVVRGDSAAYFCASSPGSYNSPLHFGNGTRLTVT.

The chain uses TRBV19 and TRBJ2-3; 16 positions match TRBD2. The CDR3 extends over 17 amino acids. V gave up 5 bases and J gave up 1 base; unmatched junction bases: 3. CDR1 LNHDA and CDR2 SQIVND come from the germline V gene (reference sequence). This CDR3 reads CASSPGTSGGGTDTQYF. CDR3 in DNA: TGTGCCAGTAGTCCCGGGACTAGCGGGGGGGGCACAGATACGCAGTATTTT.